This entry features one TCR beta chain sequence. This clone came up once. Which antigen it targets is not known. No base qualities exist here, and no much larger clone lies one base off it. The cohort was made up of about 610 healthy bone marrow donors. At the time of sampling, all cohort members were nominally healthy, though unrecorded immune exposures were likely present. The donor was CMV seropositive and belonged to the group of 250 to 300 seropositive cohort members. A peripheral blood sample was collected from each donor, and TCR beta sequencing was performed on peripheral blood mononuclear cells. Genomic DNA extraction from the blood cell samples was performed with the Qiagen DNeasy Blood Extraction Kit. This entry comes from a study of cytomegalovirus exposure and HLA in healthy donors (dated by TCRdb to 2015 to 2018). General notes on the study: An earlier analysis of approximately 550 of the donors reported 250 to 300 Gb of sequence data and roughly 100 million unique TCR beta sequences from some 180 million T cells. Every discovery cohort repertoire had been produced on one sequencing platform. The study was designed to test whether signatures of past pathogen exposure could be identified by cataloging public T cell receptors. Along with the roughly 670-subject first cohort, a separate validation cohort of over 90 different subjects was used. Of the roughly 400 genotyped donors, approximately 83% fell in the genetic ancestry cluster associated with self-reported Caucasian donors. In a later genetic analysis, genome-wide SNP genotypes for about three fifths of the roughly 670 donors were used, and that subset was treated as a discovery cohort. To predict cytomegalovirus infection status, the study brought together high-throughput TCR immunosequencing, statistical association of individual TCRs with disease status, and machine learning. Alongside the repertoire data, information on donor age, sex, ethnicity and CMV serostatus was compiled. The number of donors typed differed by locus, with roughly 629-640 for A, B, C, DRB1 and DQB1, 522 for DQA1, approximately 570 for DPA1, and about 450 for DPB1. Both class I and class II loci were covered by HLA typing, at four-digit resolution. Among roughly 400 genotyped donors of the cohort, an average of about 240,000 unique TCR beta nucleotide sequences was sequenced per donor, of which about 19% were non-productive. Using immunosequencing, the study profiled T cell repertoires from 500 to 800 subjects and related those repertoires to cytomegalovirus serostatus. An earlier analysis of around 580 of the donors used high-throughput TCR beta sequencing to judge whether each TCR beta V gene segment behaved as functional or pseudogenic. Because of strong linkage in the cohort, 4 to 6 DR-DQ haplotypes were treated as single units for association and clustering. Rather than using new phenotypic data, the later analysis identified candidate immune exposures from TCR beta sequences and from how often those sequences occurred across donors. Approximately 300 gigabases of sequencing data and 91 million or so unique TCR sequences made up an early release that covered roughly 670 HLA-typed donors. A later analysis re-analyzed previously published TCR beta repertoires from 500 to 700 donors and added high-resolution HLA genotyping to study TCR occurrence patterns. Results and caveats for the whole study, not just this receptor: Because the 87-base-pair reads could not distinguish some IMGT-functional V segments, including TRBV6-2 and TRBV6-3, those segments were excluded. According to the authors, the approach could potentially be generalized to other disease states and immunological phenotypes. In a later analysis, the rate of TCR association differed among HLA loci, with DRB1 alleles having the most associated TCRs and HLA-C alleles having the fewest. In a later genetic analysis, a missense DCLRE1C variant was associated with V-gene and J-gene trimming of TCR beta chains, and the association was replicated in an independent cohort. Roughly uniform sequencing depth across donors was assumed in presence/absence analyses, although this assumption may not hold. In a later analysis, HLA-associated TCR beta chains were found to be more clonally expanded and to have lower generation probabilities than equally common non-associated chains. While some public TCRs were present in many individuals, most TCR sequences turned up only very rarely across donors. The study gave a list of 150 to 200 TCR beta chains associated with cytomegalovirus. Several of the top co-occurrence clusters appeared to be linked to parvovirus B19, influenza, CMV and Epstein-Barr virus, according to a later analysis. Correlated functional status among segregating V segments might be attributable to linkage disequilibrium, but an unknown experimental factor could not be ruled out. Immune exposure information for the cohort was limited to CMV serostatus. According to a later genetic analysis, donors in an Asian-associated ancestry cluster had fewer N-insertions in productive TCRs than the approximately 630-donor mean. When HLA alleles, especially DR and DQ, strongly co-occurred, attributing TCR associations to individual alleles was difficult. Approximately 16 rarely observed V segments, including chromosome 9 orphons, were excluded from the earlier analysis of several hundred of the donors because counts were too low. In both the original and validation cohorts, the classifier was reported to diagnose cytomegalovirus status with high specificity and sensitivity. Because HLA typing was unavailable for some donors at each locus, only the typed subset was used in association tests. In a later analysis, most CMV-associated TCR beta chains were found to appear HLA-restricted, with HLA associations seemingly driven largely by CMV exposure. In this cohort, only TCR beta chains were sequenced, and detectable features were limited by the absence of alpha or paired-chain data. A later analysis associated about 17,000 TCR beta sequences with specific HLA alleles at a false discovery rate of 0.05. A further reported finding was that TCR beta sequences accurately predicted the HLA-A and HLA-B alleles for most subjects in the first cohort. Three of the identified cytomegalovirus-associated TCR beta chains were confirmed in vitro to be specific for cytomegalovirus antigens. A cluster of highly shared sequence variants was judged likely to represent a technical artifact of the sequencing pipeline. Broadly in line with IMGT annotations, most TCR beta V segments showed up in productive rearrangements about 87% or about 30% of the time in an earlier analysis of around 550 of the donors.

As encoded in the germline V gene, CDR1 is SNHLY while CDR2 is FYNNEI. The CDR3 holds 16 amino acids from the cysteine to the phenylalanine. Just the 48-base CDR3 DNA is kept, in frame starting at base 1. After removal of 6 bases from V and 1 base from J, the junction retains 11 bases not matched to a gene. The method was the immunoSEQ multiplex PCR assay. A mixture of 60 forward primers for TCR Vbeta segments and 13 reverse primers for TCR Jbeta segments was used in the multiplex PCR. A multiplex PCR assay on genomic DNA amplified the CDR3 region of rearranged TCR beta genes. The amplified TCR beta libraries were sequenced on the Illumina HiSeq System as 87-base-pair reads. Processing in the source paper ran as follows. A later analysis tallied 80 million to 95 million unique TCR beta chains across the approximately 670 repertoires, and about 10 million of those chains were shared by two or more donors. To remove PCR and sequencing errors, raw reads were error-corrected and collapsed into unique sequences using a nearest-neighbor algorithm that merged closely related sequences. V, D and J gene segments were assigned by aligning CDR3 sequences to IMGT reference sequences. For a sequence to be retained, a match of at least six nucleotides to both a V gene segment and a J gene segment was required. Rearrangements were called productive when the CDR3 lacked stop codons and stayed in frame with V and J; all others were non-productive. CDR3 was defined according to IMGT convention as the region running from the second conserved V-encoded cysteine to the conserved J-encoded phenylalanine. Sequences without an unambiguous match to a single V gene segment were excluded from the earlier analysis of approximately 560 of the donors. In an earlier analysis of around 590 of the donors, a V segment was called functional when productive rearrangements were above 56.7%, and segregating when the standard deviation between donors exceeded 5%. A statistical classification framework was built for diagnosing cytomegalovirus status from the catalog of TCR beta chain sequences. In a later analysis, TCR nucleotide sequences were compared against IMGT/GENE-DB human TR gene sequences so that V and J genes could be assigned. A later analysis assigned CDR3 sequences and most-parsimonious VDJ recombination scenarios with the TCRdist pipeline. In a later analysis, every TCR beta chain was defined by the combination of its CDR3 amino acid sequence and its V-gene family, and reads without a unique V-gene family were dropped. In a later analysis, 550 to 650 highly shared, low-generation-probability nucleotide sequences were removed to address suspected cross-contamination and a sequencing artifact. A later analysis calculated a clonal expansion index for each public chain from normalized within-repertoire ranks of inferred template counts. In a later analysis, generation probabilities were computed with a VDJ recombination model fitted to out-of-frame rearrangements, and the resulting probabilities were checked against IGoR. In a later analysis, hypergeometric tests were used to score TCR-TCR, TCR-HLA and TCR-CMV co-occurrence, with a repertoire-size bias correction applied to TCR pairs. A later analysis estimated false discovery rates by permuting HLA or CMV assignments 20 times. In a later analysis, co-occurring TCRs were grouped using DBSCAN, with TCRdist sequence similarity added in when clustering inside HLA-allele-positive subsets. Co-occurrence clustering excluded repertoires with fewer than 30,000 or more than 120,000 public chains, plus five with anomalous nucleotide sharing. TCRdb obtained this table from immuneACCESS and retained in-frame rearrangements with V and J assigned. These tables miss some clones; where compared with another copy, unresolved V genes account for less than half of the shortfall, and the remainder is unexplained. For V, J and clone size, that table is used; D and trimming come from the DNA. This sample is represented by under 150,000 clones; around three quarters of them were singletons. Around 5.9% of the sample is in the top ten clones.

The TCR was taken from a woman between 35 and 50 years old in good health and CMV-seropositive. Recombination connected TRBV2 to TRBJ2-5; 7 of the junction bases match TRBD1. Sequenced input: PBMCs. Here is the DNA: TGTGCCAGCAGCGCTCCCCCGGACAGGCCCCAAGAGACCCAGTACTTC. Protein translation: CASSAPPDRPQETQYF.